Detailed here is one TCR beta chain. Its antigen is not known. The read halts 3 residues ahead of the CDR3 end, with the missing end drawn from the germline J gene. CVID subjects were neither ill nor on immunomodulatory or immunosuppressive medication at sampling. Using immunoSEQ multiplex PCR, the repertoire was profiled, and TCRdb retains in-frame clones only, with some absent. There are over 30,000 clones in the sample, none observed a single time. This specimen comes from a study of T cell clonality in common variable immunodeficiency. Study outcomes and limitations: Compared with controls, CVID subjects had fewer shared TCRbeta clones. In common variable immunodeficiency, TCR beta chains reportedly carried fewer deletions and N-nucleotide insertions.

The CDR3 consists of 13 residues. Germline CDR1 reads KGHSH; CDR2 reads LQKENI. V lost 1 base and J 6 bases, leaving 10 bases between the germline ends. Material for sequencing was peripheral blood mononuclear cells. The receptor was isolated from a human donor with common variable immunodeficiency. The chain carries TRBV18 and TRBJ2-7; D is unclear. The CDR3 bases that were read are TGTGCCAGCTCACCACTGAAGGGTGGCGAG. This translates into CASSPLKGGE. In full, the CDR3 reads CASSPLKGGEQYF.